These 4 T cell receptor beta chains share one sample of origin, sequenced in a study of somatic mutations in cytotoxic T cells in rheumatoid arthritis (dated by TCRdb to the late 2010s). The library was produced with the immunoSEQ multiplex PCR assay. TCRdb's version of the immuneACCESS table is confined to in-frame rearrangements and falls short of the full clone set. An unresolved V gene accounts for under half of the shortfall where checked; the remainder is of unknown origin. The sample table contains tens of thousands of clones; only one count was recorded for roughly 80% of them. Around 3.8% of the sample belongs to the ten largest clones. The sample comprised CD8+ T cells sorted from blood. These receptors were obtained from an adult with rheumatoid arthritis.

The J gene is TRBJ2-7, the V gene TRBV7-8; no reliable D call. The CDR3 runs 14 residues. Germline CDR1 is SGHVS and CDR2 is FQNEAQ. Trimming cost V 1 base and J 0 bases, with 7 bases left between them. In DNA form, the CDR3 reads TGTGCCAGCAGCTTAGATCCCGGCTCCTACGAGCAGTACTTC. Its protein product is CASSLDPGSYEQYF.

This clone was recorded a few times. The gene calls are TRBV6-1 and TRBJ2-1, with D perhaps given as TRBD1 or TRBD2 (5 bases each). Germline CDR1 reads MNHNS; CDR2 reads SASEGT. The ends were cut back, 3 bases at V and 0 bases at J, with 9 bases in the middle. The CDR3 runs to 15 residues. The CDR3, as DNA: TGTGCCAGCAGTGAGGGTGGGGGCTCCTACAATGAGCAGTTCTTC. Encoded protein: CASSEGGGSYNEQFF.

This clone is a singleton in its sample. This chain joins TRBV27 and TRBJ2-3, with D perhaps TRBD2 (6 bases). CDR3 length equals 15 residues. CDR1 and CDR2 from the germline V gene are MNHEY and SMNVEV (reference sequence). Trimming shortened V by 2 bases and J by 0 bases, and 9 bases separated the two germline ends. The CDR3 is CASSLGAGSTDTQYF. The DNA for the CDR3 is TGTGCCAGCAGTTTAGGGGCGGGAAGCACAGATACGCAGTATTTT.

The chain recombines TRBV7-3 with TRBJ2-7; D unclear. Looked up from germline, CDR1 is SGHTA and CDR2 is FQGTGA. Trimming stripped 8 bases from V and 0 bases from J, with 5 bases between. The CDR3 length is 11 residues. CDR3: CASDNSYEQYF. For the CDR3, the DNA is TGTGCCAGCGATAACTCCTACGAGCAGTACTTC.